This T cell receptor beta chain is drawn from a study of blood T cell repertoires in COVID-19. V shed 4 bases and J 3 bases; nucleotides not matched to a gene: 3. Germline-derived CDR1 and CDR2 are SGDLS and YYNGEE. The CDR3 length is 14 residues. Libraries were prepared by immunoSEQ multiplex PCR; TCRdb keeps only in-frame clonotypes and omits some of them. The data hold about 74,000 clones, with approximately 84% observed a single time. This clone appeared once. This sequence was found in a man in his fifties with active COVID-19. The sample comprised peripheral blood. This chain joins TRBV9 and TRBJ1-3; 8 nucleotides agree with TRBD1. CDR3 loop: CASSLGQGGNTIYF. In DNA form, the CDR3 reads TGTGCCAGCAGCTTAGGACAGGGTGGAAACACCATATATTTT.